The rows below give T cell receptor beta chains drawn from one sample of a study of T cell repertoires in aging, cancer and after chemotherapy. TCRdb itself ran the multiplex PCR reads through MiXCR, one entry per CDR3 protein. This sample yields approximately 3,900 distinct CDR3 sequences, of which 30% to 40% are seen a single time; around 60% belongs to the top ten. The sequencing sample was made of blood. These receptors came from a human donor with a solid tumor. Each CDR3 is given with its conserved first and last residue. The D gene is left open where the match is weak. Only part of the rows carry a size: once, few, many, or a class if the clone is expanded.

cdr3_aa cdr3_nt j_call d_call v_call clone_size
CASSLGGGEGEKLFF TGTGCCAGCAGCTTAGGTGGAGGGGAGGGGGAAAAACTGTTTTTT TRBJ1-4 NA TRBV7-2 NA
CSASGPVPDTQYF TGCAGTGCTAGCGGACCCGTTCCTGATACGCAGTATTTT TRBJ2-3 NA TRBV20-1 once
CASSLYLYEQYF TGTGCCAGCAGTTTATACCTCTACGAGCAGTACTTC TRBJ2-7 NA TRBV12-3/TRBV12-4 few
CAIRAGTGESNEQFF TGTGCCATCAGGGCGGGGACAGGGGAATCAAATGAGCAGTTCTTC TRBJ2-1 TRBD1 TRBV6-9 NA
CASSQGRASGANVLTF TGCGCCAGCAGCCAAGGCAGGGCTTCTGGGGCCAACGTCCTGACTTTC TRBJ2-6 NA TRBV4-3 NA
CASSAFTGQGAVEPQHF TGTGCCAGCAGTGCGTTCACTGGACAGGGTGCCGTGGAGCCCCAGCATTTT TRBJ1-5 TRBD1 TRBV6-1 few
CASSQGTRAQEPNYGYTF TGTGCCAGCAGTCAGGGGACCAGGGCCCAGGAGCCTAACTATGGCTACACCTTC TRBJ1-2 NA TRBV6-6 few
CASSGGLAGKGELFF TGTGCCAGCAGCGGAGGACTAGCGGGAAAGGGGGAGCTGTTTTTT TRBJ2-2 TRBD2 TRBV6-5 NA
CSAKTSFDTDTQYF TGCAGTGCTAAAACTAGTTTTGACACAGATACGCAGTATTTT TRBJ2-3 NA TRBV20-1 few
CASSLVGYTGELFF TGTGCCAGCAGCTTAGTGGGATACACCGGGGAGCTGTTTTTT TRBJ2-2 NA TRBV7-2 few
CASSSFTDTQYF TGTGCCAGCAGTTCTTTCACAGATACGCAGTATTTT TRBJ2-3 NA TRBV27 NA
CASSPTVTDTQYF TGTGCCAGCAGCCCTACAGTGACAGATACGCAGTATTTT TRBJ2-3 NA TRBV6-5 NA
CASSRLAGGPDTQYF TGTGCCAGCAGCCGACTAGCGGGAGGGCCGGATACGCAGTATTTT TRBJ2-3 TRBD2 TRBV7-3 NA
CSARSPSDTAGGEQYF TGCAGTGCTAGATCCCCCTCAGACACGGCGGGGGGCGAGCAGTACTTC TRBJ2-7 TRBD2 TRBV20-1 NA
CASRAGLAVYNEQFF TGCGCCAGCAGGGCGGGACTAGCGGTATACAATGAGCAGTTCTTC TRBJ2-1 TRBD2 TRBV10-2 NA
CASRRGENSPLHF TGTGCCAGCAGGCGGGGTGAGAATTCACCCCTCCACTTT TRBJ1-6 NA TRBV6-5 NA
CASSLLGQGVYEQYF TGTGCCAGTAGTTTACTGGGACAGGGGGTCTACGAGCAGTACTTC TRBJ2-7 TRBD1 TRBV19 NA
CASSPQGGGYEQYF TGTGCCAGCAGCCCGCAGGGGGGCGGGTACGAGCAGTACTTC TRBJ2-7 NA TRBV27 few
CASSDSSLAGGSYNEQFF TGTGCCAGCAGCGACTCCTCGCTCGCGGGAGGCTCTTACAATGAGCAGTTCTTC TRBJ2-1 TRBD2 TRBV5-4 NA
CASSPQAGTQYF TGTGCCAGCAGCCCACAGGCTGGTACGCAGTATTTT TRBJ2-3 NA TRBV7-2 NA
CASSLAAGELFF TGTGCCAGCAGCTTAGCAGCCGGGGAGCTGTTTTTT TRBJ2-2 NA TRBV7-9 NA
CAWEAGQSYEQYF TGTGCCTGGGAGGCGGGACAGTCCTACGAGCAGTACTTC TRBJ2-7 NA TRBV30 NA
CASSFMDASPEAFF TGTGCCAGCAGTTTCATGGACGCCTCGCCAGAAGCTTTCTTT TRBJ1-1 NA TRBV6-2/TRBV6-3 few
CASSAGAPYEQYF TGTGCCAGCAGTGCGGGAGCGCCCTACGAGCAGTACTTC TRBJ2-7 TRBD2 TRBV28 NA
CATSRDLATGELFF TGTGCCACCAGCAGAGATCTGGCCACCGGGGAGCTGTTTTTT TRBJ2-2 NA TRBV15 NA
CASSFFGISYEQYF TGTGCCAGCAGCTTTTTCGGTATCTCCTACGAGCAGTACTTC TRBJ2-7 NA TRBV11-1 NA
CSAPGTSVVEQFF TGCAGTGCACCCGGGACTAGCGTTGTTGAGCAGTTCTTC TRBJ2-1 TRBD2 TRBV20-1 few
CASSISPVHPEQYF TGTGCCAGTAGTATTTCCCCCGTGCACCCCGAGCAGTACTTC TRBJ2-7 NA TRBV19 few
CASGRDAAYEQYF TGTGCCAGCGGCCGGGACGCAGCCTACGAGCAGTACTTC TRBJ2-7 NA TRBV27 medium-sized
CASGTGREETQYF TGTGCCAGTGGGACAGGCCGGGAGGAGACCCAGTACTTC TRBJ2-5 TRBD1 TRBV2 NA
CASSRLTGGEQYF TGTGCCAGCAGTCGGCTCACAGGGGGCGAGCAGTACTTC TRBJ2-7 TRBD1 TRBV6-5 NA
CASSLQGAPYEQYF TGTGCCAGCAGCCTACAGGGAGCTCCCTACGAGCAGTACTTC TRBJ2-7 NA TRBV7-2 NA
CASRQVLNTEAFF TGTGCCAGCAGGCAGGTACTAAACACTGAAGCTTTCTTT TRBJ1-1 NA TRBV6-1 medium-sized
CSARDPFLQETQYF TGCAGTGCTAGAGACCCCTTCCTTCAAGAGACCCAGTACTTC TRBJ2-5 NA TRBV20-1 NA
CASSSSLGVATQYF TGTGCCAGCAGCTCTTCGCTGGGAGTTGCTACGCAGTATTTT TRBJ2-3 NA TRBV7-3 large
CASSIKDSVNQPQHF TGTGCCAGTAGTATCAAAGACAGCGTGAATCAGCCCCAGCATTTT TRBJ1-5 NA TRBV19 NA
CASSQEHLLTDTQYF TGTGCCAGCAGCCAAGAGCACCTGCTCACAGATACGCAGTATTTT TRBJ2-3 NA TRBV7-3 NA
CASRTGGGYSGANVLTF TGTGCCAGCAGGACGGGGGGGGGCTACTCTGGGGCCAACGTCCTGACTTTC TRBJ2-6 TRBD2 TRBV6-6 NA
CASSTGTGGYEQYF TGTGCCAGCAGCACGGGGACAGGAGGCTACGAGCAGTACTTC TRBJ2-7 TRBD1 TRBV7-2 few
CASSFPGETQYF TGTGCCAGTAGTTTTCCTGGGGAGACCCAGTACTTC TRBJ2-5 NA TRBV19 NA
CASSYDIVGPYEQYF TGTGCCAGCAGTTACGACATCGTCGGGCCCTACGAGCAGTACTTC TRBJ2-7 NA TRBV27 few
CASSRTKQNTGELFF TGTGCCAGCAGCCGTACAAAACAAAACACCGGGGAGCTGTTTTTT TRBJ2-2 NA TRBV7-9 NA
CASSLGLVYEQFF TGTGCCAGCAGCCTGGGACTAGTGTATGAGCAGTTCTTC TRBJ2-1 TRBD2 TRBV6-6 once
CASSLDRSYGYTF TGTGCCAGCAGCTTGGACAGAAGCTATGGCTACACCTTC TRBJ1-2 NA TRBV5-4 NA
CASSPPGTGGANYGYTF TGTGCCAGCTCACCACCGGGCACCGGGGGAGCTAACTATGGCTACACCTTC TRBJ1-2 NA TRBV18 NA
CASSSLFGFNTEAFF TGTGCCAGCAGCTCACTATTCGGATTCAACACTGAAGCTTTCTTT TRBJ1-1 NA TRBV7-9 NA
CASSLVGGGFNEQFF TGCGCCAGCAGCTTGGTTGGGGGGGGATTCAATGAGCAGTTCTTC TRBJ2-1 TRBD2 TRBV5-1 few
CSASERQYNSPLHF TGCAGTGCTAGCGAACGACAGTATAATTCACCCCTCCACTTT TRBJ1-6 NA TRBV20-1 NA
CASSPGTGGDEQYF TGTGCCAGCAGCCCGGGGACAGGGGGAGACGAGCAGTACTTC TRBJ2-7 TRBD1 TRBV7-9 NA
CASSPHRTGNTDTQYF TGTGCCAGTAGTCCTCACCGGACAGGGAACACAGATACGCAGTATTTT TRBJ2-3 TRBD1 TRBV19 NA
CASSAYTEAFF TGTGCCAGCAGTGCCTACACTGAAGCTTTCTTT TRBJ1-1 NA TRBV6-5 NA
CASSPGQVGEQYF TGTGCCAGCTCACCGGGACAGGTTGGCGAGCAGTACTTC TRBJ2-7 TRBD1 TRBV18 NA
CASSMGNQPQHF TGTGCCAGTAGTATGGGTAATCAGCCCCAGCATTTT TRBJ1-5 NA TRBV19 NA